This T cell receptor (beta chain) was sequenced during a study of blood T cell repertoires in COVID-19. In the study overall: In each case, the material was cDNA or gDNA derived from T cells, B-cell-depleted T cells, or PBMCs.

As processed by the authors: Reference gene primer amplification gave nucleated cell count estimates. This table comes from immunoSEQ multiplex PCR, and its TCRdb copy is limited to in-frame clones, with some not included. The DNA gave D and trimming, while V, J and clone size come from that table. The table has 75,000 to 95,000 clones, roughly 90% seen once. Deletions cut 3 bases from V and 0 bases from J, with 12 bases between. This CDR3 contains 17 residues. Germline V gene data show CDR1 as SGHVS and CDR2 as FQNEAQ. The sample consisted of peripheral blood. The chain has TRBV7-8 and TRBJ2-6, with D hard to call. The sequence derives from a woman aged 80 or older with acute or convalescent COVID-19. CDR3 in amino acids: CASSFTARSSGANVLTF. In nucleotides, the CDR3 is TGTGCCAGCAGCTTTACAGCCCGTAGCTCTGGGGCCAACGTCCTGACTTTC.